The following is a T cell receptor beta chain sequence with its context. Thyroid surgery had not been preceded by any treatment in any patient. TCRdb used MiXCR to call clones anew from the PCR reads. The table has tens of thousands of clones, over 15% seen once. V lost 4 bases to trimming and J lost 3 bases; unmatched junction nucleotides: 4. Germline V gene sequence: CDR1 SGHDT, CDR2 YYEEEE. This CDR3 has 14 residues. The entry originates in a study of metastatic and nonmetastatic thyroid tumors. The sequence came from a male donor with papillary thyroid cancer or a benign thyroid nodule (not recorded which). Some clones in this sample may be carry-over from other donors' samples. Sequenced: blood. This chain connects TRBV5-6 to TRBJ1-2; 9 nucleotides line up with TRBD1. CDR3 bases: TGTGCCAGCAGCCAACGGACAGGGGACTATGGCTACACCTTC. This translates into CASSQRTGDYGYTF.